The 18 T cell receptor beta chains below come from one sample, sequenced in a study of CD8+ T cells in alopecia areata. The treatment: oral pan-JAK inhibitor, 5-10 mg twice daily. Reverse transcribed after extraction, RNA yielded cDNA as the sequencing template. TCRdb's table, derived via immunoSEQ multiplex PCR, lists solely in-frame clones and lacks some. The data hold roughly 180,000 clones, with around 51% observed a single time. This specimen consisted of CD8+ T cells sorted from blood, obtained between weeks 51 and 54, from a patient treated with tofacitinib. These receptors all come from a human donor with alopecia areata.

This chain uses TRBV28 with TRBJ2-7, with TRBD1 as a possible D gene (6 bases). Trimming stripped 4 bases from V and 1 base from J, with 8 bases between. Germline-derived CDR1 and CDR2 are MDHEN and SYDVKM. CDR3 size: 13 residues. Here the CDR3 reads CASSYGTSYEQYF. DNA of the CDR3: TGTGCCAGCAGTTATGGGACATCCTACGAGCAGTACTTC.

This clone occurred a few times. The V call is TRBV30, the J call TRBJ1-1; D may be TRBD1 (5 bases). The V and J ends lost 5 bases and 5 bases respectively, with 15 bases between them. The CDR3 length is 13 residues. Germline loops: CDR1 GTSNPN, CDR2 SVGIG (reference sequence). This CDR3 is CAWGDSGWTEAFF. The CDR3 DNA is TGTGCCTGGGGGGACTCCGGGTGGACTGAAGCTTTCTTT.

This clone showed up just a few times. The V and J genes are TRBV5-6 and TRBJ1-1; no reliable D call. The V end was cut by 0 bases, the J end by 7 bases, with 10 bases between. The CDR3 covers 13 residues. Germline loops: CDR1 SGHDT, CDR2 YYEEEE. The CDR3 DNA is TGTGCCAGCAGCTTGGTACCGGGCGGTGAAGCTTTCTTT. Amino acids: CASSLVPGGEAFF.

CDR3 residues: CASSHWDYEQYF. Written as DNA, the CDR3 is TGTGCCAGCAGCCATTGGGACTACGAGCAGTACTTC. The chain combines TRBV2 with TRBJ2-7; no firm D call. Trimming took 6 bases from V and 3 from J, leaving 9 bases between them. Germline loops: CDR1 SNHLY, CDR2 FYNNEI. This CDR3 has 12 amino acids.

In its sample, this clone was seen a few times. The chain combines TRBV29-1 with TRBJ2-4, with D hard to call. This CDR3 is built from 13 residues. Germline lookup yields CDR1 SQVTM and CDR2 ANQGSEA. V was shortened by 1 base and J by 0 bases, with 4 bases between the two germline ends. CDR3 region: CSVEGVAKNIQYF. For the CDR3, the DNA is TGCAGCGTTGAAGGGGTAGCCAAAAACATTCAGTACTTC. The variable domain in full, with the rest retrieved from reference TRBV29-1 and TRBJ2-4, is SAVISQKPSRDICQRGTSLTIQCQVDSQVTMMFWYRQQPGQSLTLIATANQGSEATYESGFVIDKFPISRPNLTFSTLTVSNMSPEDSSIYLCSVEGVAKNIQYFGAGTRLSVL.

The rearrangement links TRBV7-2 to TRBJ1-6; no clear D. Germline-derived CDR1 and CDR2 are SGHTA and FQGNSA. This CDR3 region has 16 residues. The germline V and J ends were trimmed by 1 base and 0 bases, with 7 bases remaining between them. The DNA for the CDR3 is TGTGCCAGCAGCTTAGTTGGTAGCTCCTATAATTCACCCCTCCACTTT. Amino acid sequence: CASSLVGSSYNSPLHF.

This chain connects TRBV30 to TRBJ2-7; 9 bases align to TRBD2. Germline V CDR1 and CDR2: GTSNPN, SVGIG (reference sequence). Trimming cost V 8 bases and J 2 bases; bases outside gene matches: 4. This CDR3 has 12 residues. In DNA, the CDR3 is TGTGCCCTAAGCGGGGGGACCTACGAGCAGTACTTC. Amino acids: CALSGGTYEQYF. The variable domain in full, with the rest retrieved from reference TRBV30 and TRBJ2-7, is SQTIHQWPATLVQPVGSPLSLECTVEGTSNPNLYWYRQAAGRGLQLLFYSVGIGQISSEVPQNLSASRPQDRQFILSSKKLLLSDSGFYLCALSGGTYEQYFGPGTRLTVT.

This clone was counted between two and nine times. CDR3 sequence: CASSFIGTEGGETQYF. The CDR3 region has the DNA TGTGCCAGCAGTTTTATTGGCACCGAGGGTGGGGAGACCCAGTACTTC. The chain has TRBV28 and TRBJ2-5; possibly TRBD2 for D (5 bases). CDR3 length: 16 residues. Per the germline V gene, CDR1 is MDHEN and CDR2 is SYDVKM. The ends were cut back, 3 bases at V and 5 bases at J, with 19 bases in the middle.

The rearrangement uses TRBV6-1 and TRBJ2-1; 12 nucleotides align to TRBD2. The CDR3 is 15 amino acids. With V trimmed by 3 bases and J by 6 bases, 3 bases remained unmatched. Germline CDR1 reads MNHNS; CDR2 reads SASEGT. The CDR3 sequence is CASSELAGGPNEQFF. The CDR3 DNA reads TGTGCCAGCAGTGAGCTAGCGGGGGGGCCCAATGAGCAGTTCTTC.

The V and J genes are TRBV29-1 and TRBJ1-2; D gene uncertain. Trimming removed 2 bases at V and 7 bases at J, with 11 bases between. The CDR3 covers 12 residues. Germline V lookup: CDR1 SQVTM, CDR2 ANQGSEA. Written as DNA, the CDR3 is TGCAGCGTTGAATTGGAGTCTACTGGCTACACCTTC. This sequence encodes CSVELESTGYTF.

The V call is TRBV4-2, the J call TRBJ2-1, with a possible D match to TRBD2 (7 bases). The germline V gene encodes CDR1 LGHNA and CDR2 YNFKEQ. CDR3 size: 11 residues. Trimming took off 11 bases at V and 8 bases at J, with 13 bases between the two ends. The CDR3 DNA follows: TGTGCCGTCGGAGGGGGGGATGAGCAGTTCTTC. This sequence encodes CAVGGGDEQFF.

This chain connects TRBV27 to TRBJ1-5; D remains unclear. Germline V lookup: CDR1 MNHEY, CDR2 SMNVEV (reference sequence). This CDR3 is 12 amino acids long. Trimming cost V 9 bases and J 6 bases, with 12 bases left between them. CDR3 sequence: CASRSLGQPQHF. CDR3 coding DNA: TGTGCCAGTAGGTCCTTAGGTCAGCCCCAGCATTTT.

This clone was counted a few times. The V and J genes are TRBV5-1 and TRBJ2-7; the match to TRBD2 covers 10 bases. CDR3 length: 16 amino acids. The trim removed 0 bases at V and 1 base at J, leaving 4 bases unmatched. CDR1 SGHRS and CDR2 YFSETQ come from the germline V gene. CDR3 sequence (DNA): TGCGCCAGCAGCTTGGCACTAGCGGGGTCTTCCTACGAGCAGTACTTC. Its translation: CASSLALAGSSYEQYF.

This chain's CDR3 is CASSEGPPGGKMNTEAFF. In nucleotides, the CDR3 is TGTGCCAGCAGTGAAGGGCCGCCTGGGGGGAAAATGAACACTGAAGCTTTCTTT. The chain carries TRBV2 and TRBJ1-1, with a weak D call TRBD1 (5 bases). In germline, CDR1 is SNHLY, CDR2 FYNNEI. This CDR3 spans 18 amino acids. The V end was cut by 1 base, the J end by 0 bases, with 18 bases between.

The chain couples TRBV4-1 to TRBJ1-4; D ambiguous. CDR1 and CDR2 from the germline V gene are MGHRA and YSYEKL. The CDR3 has 13 amino acids. Trimming cost V 1 base and J 8 bases, with 8 bases left between them. CDR3 DNA: TGCGCCAGCAGCCAAGTTTTATCAGAAAAACTGTTTTTT. Translating it yields CASSQVLSEKLFF.

This clone occurred a few times. The genes are TRBV6-5 and TRBJ2-1; the D is unclear. This CDR3 region has 15 residues. V was clipped by 3 bases and J by 2 bases, with 11 bases between them. The germline CDR1 and CDR2 sequences are MNHEY and SVGAGI. The CDR3 is CASSYRLDTYNEQFF. Written as DNA, the CDR3 is TGTGCCAGCAGTTATCGGCTAGATACCTACAATGAGCAGTTCTTC.

The CDR3 is CASSLRQGSTGELFF. DNA of the CDR3: TGTGCCAGCAGCTTAAGACAGGGTAGCACCGGGGAGCTGTTTTTT. This chain joins TRBV5-4 and TRBJ2-2; 7 nucleotides align to TRBD1. Germline-derived CDR1 and CDR2 are SGHNT and YYREEE (reference sequence). Germline trimming cut 2 bases from V and 4 bases from J; bases unmatched to any gene: 5. The CDR3 sequence is 15 residues long. Full variable domain (rest looked up from reference TRBV5-4 and TRBJ2-2): ETGVTQSPTHLIKTRGQQVTLRCSSQSGHNTVSWYQQALGQGPQFIFQYYREEENGRGNFPPRFSGLQFPNYSSELNVNALELDDSALYLCASSLRQGSTGELFFGEGSRLTVL.

This clone was picked up a small number of times. V usage is TRBV6-4 and J usage is TRBJ1-5; no clear D gene. The V end was cut by 0 bases, the J end by 5 bases, with 17 bases between. Germline-derived CDR1 and CDR2 are MRHNA and SNTAGT. This CDR3 is built from 17 residues. The CDR3, as DNA: TGTGCCAGCAGTGACTCGAGTCGTTCACCAGAGGATCAGCCCCAGCATTTT. It encodes CASSDSSRSPEDQPQHF.